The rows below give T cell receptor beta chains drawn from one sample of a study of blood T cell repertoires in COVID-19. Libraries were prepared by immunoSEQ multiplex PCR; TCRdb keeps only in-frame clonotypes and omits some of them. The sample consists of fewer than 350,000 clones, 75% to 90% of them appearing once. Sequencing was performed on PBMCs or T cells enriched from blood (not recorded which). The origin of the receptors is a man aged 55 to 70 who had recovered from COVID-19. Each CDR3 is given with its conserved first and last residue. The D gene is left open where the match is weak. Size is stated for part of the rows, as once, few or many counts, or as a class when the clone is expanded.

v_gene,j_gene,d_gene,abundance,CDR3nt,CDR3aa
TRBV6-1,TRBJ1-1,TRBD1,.,TGTGCCAGCAGTGAACAGGGGGCTGAAGCTTTCTTT,CASSEQGAEAFF
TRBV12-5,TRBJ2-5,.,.,TGTGCTAGTGGTTTGGACCGGGAGACCCAGTACTTC,CASGLDRETQYF
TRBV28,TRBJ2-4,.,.,TGTGCCAGCAGTTTGCAGGAAAACATTCAGTACTTC,CASSLQENIQYF
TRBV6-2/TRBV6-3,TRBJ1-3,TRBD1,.,TGTGCCAGCAGTTACTACCAGGGGGCGAACACCATATATTTT,CASSYYQGANTIYF
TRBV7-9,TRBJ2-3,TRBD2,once,TGTGCCAGCAGCTTATTAGCGGGAGGCACTAGGAGCACAGATACGCAGTATTTT,CASSLLAGGTRSTDTQYF
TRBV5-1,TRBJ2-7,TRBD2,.,TGCGCCAGCAGCTCGTTACTAGCGGGAGGCTCCTACGAGCAGTACTTC,CASSSLLAGGSYEQYF
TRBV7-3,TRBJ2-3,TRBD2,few,TGTGCCAGCAGCTTAACCAGACTAGCGGGAGGTCAACTTGATACGCAGTATTTT,CASSLTRLAGGQLDTQYF
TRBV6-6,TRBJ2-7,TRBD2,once,TGTGCCAGCAGTCGGGTAGCGGGCGAAGGCCACGAGCAGTACTTC,CASSRVAGEGHEQYF
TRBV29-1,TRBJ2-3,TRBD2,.,TGCAGCGTAACTAGCGGACAAAGCCCTAGCACAGATACGCAGTATTTT,CSVTSGQSPSTDTQYF
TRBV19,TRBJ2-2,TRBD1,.,TGTGCCAGTAGTATAGATGGGACAGAACGCACCGGGGAGCTGTTTTTT,CASSIDGTERTGELFF
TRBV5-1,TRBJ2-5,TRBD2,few,TGCGCCAGCAGCTCGGGCGGTCTAGCGGGGGGCCAAGAGACCCAGTACTTC,CASSSGGLAGGQETQYF
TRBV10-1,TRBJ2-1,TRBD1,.,TGCGCCAGCAGTGAGTGGCCTAGGACAGGAACTAATGAGCAGTTCTTC,CASSEWPRTGTNEQFF
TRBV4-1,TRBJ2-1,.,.,TGCGCCAGCAGCCAAAGGCAGGGTGGGGATAATGAGCAGTTCTTC,CASSQRQGGDNEQFF
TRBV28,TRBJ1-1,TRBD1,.,TGTGCCAGCAGGCCGACAGGGCGCCCAACTGAAGCTTTCTTT,CASRPTGRPTEAFF
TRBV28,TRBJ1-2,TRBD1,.,TGTGCCAGCAGTACCCCGGGACAGCCAAACTATGGCTACACCTTC,CASSTPGQPNYGYTF
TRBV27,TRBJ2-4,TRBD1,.,TGTGCCAGCAGTGGGACAGGGACGACCAAAAACATTCAGTACTTC,CASSGTGTTKNIQYF
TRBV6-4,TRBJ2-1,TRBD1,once,TGTGCCAGCAGTCGGGACAGGGGCTCTACCAATGAGCAGTTCTTC,CASSRDRGSTNEQFF
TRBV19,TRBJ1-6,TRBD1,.,TGTGCCAGTAGACCTCAGACAGGGGGCTATTCACCCCTCCACTTT,CASRPQTGGYSPLHF
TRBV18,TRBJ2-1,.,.,TGTGCCAGCTCTTCAACCCCCGGGGTCAATGAGCAGTTCTTC,CASSSTPGVNEQFF
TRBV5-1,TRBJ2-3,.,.,TGCGCCAGCAGCTTGGATTTAGGGGGGGCAGATACGCAGTATTTT,CASSLDLGGADTQYF
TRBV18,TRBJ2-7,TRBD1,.,TGTGCCAGCACCCGGACAGGGGCCGCCTTCGAGCAGTACTTC,CASTRTGAAFEQYF
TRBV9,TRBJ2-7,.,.,TGTGCCAGCAGCGTACAAATGGGAGCAGGGGAAGAGCAGTACTTC,CASSVQMGAGEEQYF